These 23 T cell receptor beta chains were all obtained from the same sample, sequenced in a study of blood T cell repertoires in COVID-19. Only in-frame clones appear in the TCRdb table, and some are missing; sequencing was by immunoSEQ multiplex PCR. The sample has hundreds of thousands of clones, roughly nine tenths seen once. Sequenced material: PBMCs or T cells enriched from blood (not recorded which). These receptors all stem from a woman under 30 who had recovered from COVID-19.

The chain employs TRBV18 and TRBJ2-3; possible D gene TRBD2, 6 bases. Germline values: CDR1 KGHSH, CDR2 LQKENI. The CDR3 extends over 16 amino acids. Deletions cut 3 bases from V and 6 bases from J, with 19 bases between. The CDR3 reads CASSPPLVGGSDTQYF. The DNA of the CDR3 is TGTGCCAGCTCACCCCCGCTGGTGGGGGGATCCGATACGCAGTATTTT.

V gene TRBV7-6 combines with J gene TRBJ2-1; unclear D gene. V was trimmed by 2 bases and J by 3 bases, leaving 11 bases between them. The CDR3 length is 15 residues. Germline-derived CDR1 and CDR2 are SGHVS and FNYEAQ. The CDR3 region has the DNA TGTGCCAGCAGCTTAAGTCCCCAGGTCTACAATGAGCAGTTCTTC. Amino acid sequence: CASSLSPQVYNEQFF.

This clone was observed a single time. J is TRBJ1-1 and V is TRBV23-1; D is possibly TRBD1 (6 bases). TRBV23-1 counts as an open reading frame of uncertain function. The CDR3 has 19 amino acids. Trimming pared 3 bases from V and 4 bases from J, leaving 27 bases between. In DNA form, the CDR3 reads TGCGCCAGCAGTCACAAACAGGGTCCGGTCGACCCGATTAGCACTGAAGCTTTCTTT. It encodes CASSHKQGPVDPISTEAFF.

V is TRBV28 and J is TRBJ1-2; 10 positions match TRBD1. In germline, CDR1 is MDHEN, CDR2 SYDVKM. The CDR3 extends over 16 amino acids. The V segment lost 4 bases and the J segment 7 bases; nucleotides outside the gene matches: 12. In DNA form, the CDR3 reads TGTGCCAGCAGTTCGGGACAGGGGAGAGGTTCTCTTGGCTACACCTTC. Residues: CASSSGQGRGSLGYTF.

This rearrangement joins TRBV24-1 to TRBJ1-1; 8 bases map to TRBD1. The CDR3 totals 13 residues. Germline assignment: CDR1 KGHDR and CDR2 SFDVKD. V shed 9 bases and J 0 bases; nucleotides not matched to a gene: 2. CDR3 sequence (DNA): TGTGCCACCTGGACAGGGTTGAACACTGAAGCTTTCTTT. Residues: CATWTGLNTEAFF.

This clone was counted a few times. For the CDR3, the DNA is TGTGCCAGTGCTGACAGGGGGCGCAGCTATGGCTACACCTTC. This codes for CASADRGRSYGYTF. V usage is TRBV19 and J usage is TRBJ1-2; TRBD1 agrees at 10 bases. The CDR3 is made up of 14 amino acids. The ends lost 8 bases at V and 4 bases at J; junction bases unmatched: 7. Looked up from germline, CDR1 is LNHDA and CDR2 is SQIVND (reference sequence).

V gene TRBV5-6 combines with J gene TRBJ1-2; the D is unclear. In germline, CDR1 is SGHDT, CDR2 YYEEEE. V lost 1 base to trimming and J lost 2 bases, with 12 bases between them. The CDR3 sequence is 15 residues long. The CDR3 DNA reads as TGTGCCAGCAGCTTGTTTGAGGGTTGGAACTATGGCTACACCTTC. Encoded protein: CASSLFEGWNYGYTF.

The chain recombines TRBV6-1 with TRBJ1-3, with a possible D match to TRBD1 (6 bases). V shed 6 bases and J shed 4 bases, with 13 bases lying between them. CDR1 MNHNS and CDR2 SASEGT come from the germline V gene. CDR3 size: 14 residues. The CDR3 protein is CASSLQGSGNTIYF. CDR3 bases: TGTGCCAGCAGCTTACAGGGATCCGGAAACACCATATATTTT.

J is TRBJ2-7 and V is TRBV28, with a tentative D call TRBD2 (6 bases). With 8 bases removed from V and 0 bases from J, the gap between germline ends came to 14 bases. Germline loops: CDR1 MDHEN, CDR2 SYDVKM. The length of the CDR3 is 14 residues. CDR3 sequence reads: CASRDLQTSYEQYF. DNA of the CDR3: TGTGCCAGCCGGGACTTACAGACCTCCTACGAGCAGTACTTC.

This clone was seen just once. The CDR3 spells CASIAGGPVPTDTQYF. DNA for the CDR3: TGTGCCAGTATAGCGGGGGGGCCGGTTCCCACAGATACGCAGTATTTT. V gene TRBV28 combines with J gene TRBJ2-3; TRBD2 aligns across 11 bases. CDR3 length: 16 amino acids. V lost 9 bases and J lost 2; bases outside the gene matches: 10. Germline V gene sequence: CDR1 MDHEN, CDR2 SYDVKM.

The rearrangement links TRBV11-1 to TRBJ2-5; TRBD2 agrees at 8 bases. The germline V gene encodes CDR1 SGHAT and CDR2 FQDESV (reference sequence). V shed 7 bases, J shed 9 bases, and the junction held 13 bases outside the gene matches. This CDR3 has 14 residues. CDR3 bases: TGTGCCAGCATCCTACTCAGACGGGGGGGATCCCAGTACTTC. Residues: CASILLRRGGSQYF.

This chain connects TRBV21-1 to TRBJ2-7; TRBD1, the table's D call, was not compared with the DNA. TRBV21-1 is given as a pseudogene. The CDR3 is made up of 16 amino acids. CDR3 nucleotide sequence: TGTGCCAGCAGCAAAGCGGGACAAATAGGGGCCTACGAGCAGTACTTC. Amino acids: CASSKAGQIGAYEQYF.

The rearrangement joins TRBV20-1 to TRBJ1-5, with 7 positions matching TRBD1. This CDR3 is 14 amino acids long. Germline V gene data show CDR1 as DFQATT and CDR2 as SNEGSKA (reference sequence). V was clipped by 3 bases and J by 6 bases; unmatched bases: 8. CDR3 DNA: TGCAGTGCTAGTCTTGACAGGGAAGGTCAGCCCCAGCATTTT. The encoded protein is CSASLDREGQPQHF.

The chain employs TRBV30 and TRBJ1-3, with D unresolved. CDR1 and CDR2 from the germline V gene are GTSNPN and SVGIG (reference sequence). The V end was cut by 6 bases, the J end by 2 bases, with 8 bases between. This CDR3 spans 12 amino acids. This CDR3 is CACQVPGNTIYF. In DNA form, the CDR3 reads TGTGCCTGCCAGGTACCTGGAAACACCATATATTTT.

The gene calls are TRBV2 and TRBJ2-1; D unclear. The CDR3 runs 14 residues. Trimming took off 6 bases at V and 10 bases at J, with 19 bases between the two ends. CDR1 is SNHLY, CDR2 FYNNEI, per germline. CDR3 nucleotide sequence: TGTGCCAGCAGGACACAAGAGTCCCTCGGCGAGCAGTTCTTC. Translation gives CASRTQESLGEQFF. Looking up the rest from reference TRBV2 and TRBJ2-1 gives the full variable domain: EPEVTQTPSHQVTQMGQEVILRCVPISNHLYFYWYRQILGQKVEFLVSFYNNEISEKSEIFDDQFSVERPDGSNFTLKIRSTKLEDSAMYFCASRTQESLGEQFFGPGTRLTVL.

This sequence joins TRBV3-1 (or the pseudogene TRBV3-2) and TRBJ1-1; TRBD1 is a possible D gene (5 bases). The V end was cut by 6 bases, the J end by 6 bases, with 14 bases between. CDR1 LGHDT and CDR2 YNNKEL come from the germline V gene (reference sequence). CDR3 length: 13 residues. The CDR3 DNA sequence: TGTGCCAGCAGTTTCTATGCGGGGGCTGAAGCTTTCTTT. Translating it yields CASSFYAGAEAFF.

V and J are TRBV29-1 and TRBJ2-7, with D tentatively TRBD2 (5 bases). Germline V gives CDR1 SQVTM, CDR2 ANQGSEA. This CDR3 is 14 amino acids long. V lost 4 bases and J 7 bases, leaving 20 bases between the germline ends. The CDR3 sequence: CSVAGQTGMWEQYF. CDR3 sequence (DNA): TGCAGCGTTGCTGGCCAAACCGGGATGTGGGAGCAGTACTTC.

The chain carries TRBV7-8 and TRBJ1-2, with no clear D. This CDR3 is 13 amino acids long. The V gene's germline CDR1 is SGHVS and CDR2 FQNEAQ. Between the trimmed V and J ends, which lost 2 bases and 6 bases, there was a span of 10 bases. CDR3 in DNA: TGTGCCAGCAGCTTAACCCATGAGAATGGCTACACCTTC. It is translated as CASSLTHENGYTF. Drawing the rest from reference TRBV7-8 and TRBJ1-2, the complete variable domain is GAGVSQSPRYKVAKRGQDVALRCDPISGHVSLFWYQQALGQGPEFLTYFQNEAQLDKSGLPSDRFFAERPEGSVSTLKIQRTQQEDSAVYLCASSLTHENGYTFGSGTRLTVV.

In its sample, this clone was seen a few times. The genes are TRBV2 and TRBJ2-1; the match to TRBD1 covers 8 bases. With V trimmed by 7 bases and J by 6 bases, 5 bases remained unmatched. The germline CDR1 and CDR2 sequences are SNHLY and FYNNEI. The CDR3 is 13 residues long. Written as DNA, the CDR3 is TGTGCCAGCACCTTCGACAGGGGCAATGAGCAGTTCTTC. Translated: CASTFDRGNEQFF.

The rearrangement links TRBV4-2 to TRBJ2-5, with 9 bases matching TRBD2. CDR1 and CDR2 (germline): LGHNA, YNFKEQ. The J segment lost 3 bases and the V segment lost 3 bases, leaving 8 bases of the junction unmatched. This CDR3 has 16 residues. CDR3 region: CASSHPVIAGEETQYF. CDR3 in DNA: TGTGCCAGCAGCCACCCTGTGATAGCGGGGGAAGAGACCCAGTACTTC.

The V call is TRBV20-1, the J call TRBJ2-3; D perhaps matches TRBD1 (5 bases). Trimming shortened V by 3 bases and J by 1 base, and 8 bases separated the two germline ends. In germline, CDR1 is DFQATT, CDR2 SNEGSKA (reference sequence). The CDR3 is 13 residues long. CDR3 sequence: CSASGAGTDTQYF. The DNA of the CDR3 is TGCAGTGCTAGTGGGGCAGGCACAGATACGCAGTATTTT.

A note on this clone: The junction does not match germline at one end; this may be a read error. V usage is TRBV4-1 and J usage is TRBJ1-1; D is ambiguous. Per germline, CDR1 MGHRA and CDR2 YSYEKL. The CDR3 totals 15 residues. The CDR3 DNA follows: TGCGCCAGCACCCAAGGGTCGAATAGGAACACTGAAGCTTTCTTT. It is translated as CASTQGSNRNTEAFF.

V and J are TRBV5-6 and TRBJ1-2; 11 bases agree with TRBD1. The J segment lost 8 bases and the V segment lost 4 bases, leaving 7 bases of the junction unmatched. The CDR3 loop spans 14 amino acids. CDR1 is SGHDT, CDR2 YYEEEE, per germline. The CDR3 loop is CASSPDRGRLGYTF. Written as DNA, the CDR3 is TGTGCCAGCAGCCCGGACAGGGGGCGCTTGGGCTACACCTTC.